This T cell receptor (beta chain) was profiled in a study of blood T cell repertoires in COVID-19. CDR3 length equals 12 residues. Trimming removed 6 bases from V and 6 bases from J; junction bases left unmatched: 7. The germline V gene encodes CDR1 SQVTM and CDR2 ANQGSEA. The data were produced by immunoSEQ multiplex PCR, yet TCRdb's version contains in-frame clones alone and is incomplete. The repertoire includes about 200,000 clones, 70% to 85% of them detected once, and about 8.9% sits in the top ten. This clonotype was sampled from a man in his fifties with active or convalescent COVID-19. Specimen: peripheral blood. The genes are TRBV29-1 and TRBJ1-1; 7 bases line up with TRBD1. The CDR3 loop is CSVSGTVAEAFF. The CDR3 DNA reads as TGCAGCGTGTCCGGGACAGTGGCTGAAGCTTTCTTT.